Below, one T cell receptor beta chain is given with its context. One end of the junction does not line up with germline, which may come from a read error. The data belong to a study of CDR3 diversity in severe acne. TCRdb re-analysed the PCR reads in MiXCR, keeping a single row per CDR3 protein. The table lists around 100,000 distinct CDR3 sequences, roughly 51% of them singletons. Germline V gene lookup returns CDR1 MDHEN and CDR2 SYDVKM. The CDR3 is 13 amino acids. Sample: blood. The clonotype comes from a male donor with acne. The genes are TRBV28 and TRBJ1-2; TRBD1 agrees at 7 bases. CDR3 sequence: CTSSFRDSYGYTF. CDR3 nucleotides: TGTACCAGCAGTTTCCGGGACAGCTATGGCTACACCTTC.